This entry concerns a single T cell receptor beta chain. The antigen is undetermined. The CDR3 runs to 16 residues. Trimming cost V 3 bases and J 3 bases, with 16 bases left between them. CDR1 and CDR2 (germline): SGHTA, FQGNSA. MiXCR, run by TCRdb on the reads, gives a single entry per CDR3 protein. Of around 570,000 distinct CDR3 sequences listed, about 40% are singletons. The source of the sample is a study of T cell repertoires in cytomegalovirus infection. The overall study: Public TCR beta signatures provided an indication of both CMV infection and a matching HLA type.

Study-level results: Predominance within the ex vivo response was attributable to HLA-C-restricted CMV-specific TCR beta clonotypes. Pooled public TCR beta family frequency picked out CMV carriers with the relevant HLA.

This receptor was taken from a human donor in good health (CMV status not recorded). Some clones in this sample may be carry-over from other donors' samples. Source: cultured PBMCs, taken from culture after CMV antigen stimulation. The chain recombines TRBV7-2 with TRBJ2-3; D perhaps matches TRBD1 (6 bases). The chain's CDR3 is CASSFRTAQGTDTQYF. The CDR3 nucleotides read TGTGCCAGCAGCTTCCGGACCGCACAGGGTACAGATACGCAGTATTTT.